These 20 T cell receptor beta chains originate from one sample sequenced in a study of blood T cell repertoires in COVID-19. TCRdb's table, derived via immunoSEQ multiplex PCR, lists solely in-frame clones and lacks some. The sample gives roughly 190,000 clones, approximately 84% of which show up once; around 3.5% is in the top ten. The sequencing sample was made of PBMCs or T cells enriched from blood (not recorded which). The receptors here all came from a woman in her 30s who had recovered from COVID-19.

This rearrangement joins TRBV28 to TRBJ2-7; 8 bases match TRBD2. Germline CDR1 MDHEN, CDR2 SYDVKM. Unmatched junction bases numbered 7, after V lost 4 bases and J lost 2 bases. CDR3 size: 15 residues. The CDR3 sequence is CASSSNSGIPYEQYF. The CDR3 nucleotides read TGTGCCAGCAGTTCAAATAGCGGGATCCCCTACGAGCAGTACTTC.

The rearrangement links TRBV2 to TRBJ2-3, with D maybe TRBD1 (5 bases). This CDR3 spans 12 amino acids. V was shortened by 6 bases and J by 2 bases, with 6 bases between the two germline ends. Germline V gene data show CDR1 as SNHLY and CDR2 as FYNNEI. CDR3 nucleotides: TGTGCCAGCAGCGGACACACAGATACGCAGTATTTT. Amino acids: CASSGHTDTQYF. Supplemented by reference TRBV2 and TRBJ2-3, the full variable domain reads EPEVTQTPSHQVTQMGQEVILRCVPISNHLYFYWYRQILGQKVEFLVSFYNNEISEKSEIFDDQFSVERPDGSNFTLKIRSTKLEDSAMYFCASSGHTDTQYFGPGTRLTVL.

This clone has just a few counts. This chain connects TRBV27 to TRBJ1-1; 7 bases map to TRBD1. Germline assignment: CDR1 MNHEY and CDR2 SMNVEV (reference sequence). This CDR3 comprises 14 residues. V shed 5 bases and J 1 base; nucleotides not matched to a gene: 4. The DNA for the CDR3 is TGTGCCAGCAGTCCGGGGACAGCGAACACTGAAGCTTTCTTT. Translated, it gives CASSPGTANTEAFF.

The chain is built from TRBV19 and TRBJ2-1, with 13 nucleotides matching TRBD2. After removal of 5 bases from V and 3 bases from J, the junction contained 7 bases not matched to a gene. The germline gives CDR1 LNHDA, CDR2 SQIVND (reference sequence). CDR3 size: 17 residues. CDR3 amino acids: CASSPRLAGGFYNEQFF. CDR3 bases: TGTGCCAGTAGTCCCCGACTAGCGGGAGGATTCTACAATGAGCAGTTCTTC.

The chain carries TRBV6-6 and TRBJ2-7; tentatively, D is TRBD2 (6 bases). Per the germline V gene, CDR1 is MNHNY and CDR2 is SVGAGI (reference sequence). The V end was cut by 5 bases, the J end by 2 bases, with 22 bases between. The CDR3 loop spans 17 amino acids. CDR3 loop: CASSLALTVSGAYEQYV. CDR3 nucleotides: TGTGCCAGCAGTCTTGCCTTGACGGTTTCGGGGGCCTACGAGCAGTACGTC.

CDR3 region: CASKQDRSYGYTF. In DNA form, the CDR3 reads TGTGCCAGCAAACAGGACAGGTCTTATGGCTACACCTTC. The chain has TRBV6-5 and TRBJ1-2; 7 bases match TRBD1. V trimming: 7 bases; J trimming: 5 bases; junction bases outside the gene matches: 7. There are 13 residues in the CDR3. CDR1 is MNHEY, CDR2 SVGAGI, per germline.

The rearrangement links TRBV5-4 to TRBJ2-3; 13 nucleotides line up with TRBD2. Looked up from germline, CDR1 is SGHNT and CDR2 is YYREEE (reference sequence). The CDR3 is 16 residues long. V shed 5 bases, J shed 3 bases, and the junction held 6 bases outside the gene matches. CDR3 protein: CASSQGLAGQTDTQYF. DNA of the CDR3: TGTGCCAGCAGTCAGGGACTAGCGGGGCAAACAGATACGCAGTATTTT.

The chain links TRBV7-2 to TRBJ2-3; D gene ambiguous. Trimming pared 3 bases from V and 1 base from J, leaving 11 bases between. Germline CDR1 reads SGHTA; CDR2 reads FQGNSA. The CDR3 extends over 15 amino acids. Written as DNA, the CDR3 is TGTGCCAGCAGCTTTCCCCCGGCGGGCACAGATACGCAGTATTTT. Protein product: CASSFPPAGTDTQYF.

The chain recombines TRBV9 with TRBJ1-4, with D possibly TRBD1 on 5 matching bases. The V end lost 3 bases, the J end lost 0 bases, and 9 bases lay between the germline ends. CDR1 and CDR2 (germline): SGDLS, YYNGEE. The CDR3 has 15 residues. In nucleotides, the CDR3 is TGTGCCAGCAGCGGCGGGACGGCAACTAATGAAAAACTGTTTTTT. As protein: CASSGGTATNEKLFF.

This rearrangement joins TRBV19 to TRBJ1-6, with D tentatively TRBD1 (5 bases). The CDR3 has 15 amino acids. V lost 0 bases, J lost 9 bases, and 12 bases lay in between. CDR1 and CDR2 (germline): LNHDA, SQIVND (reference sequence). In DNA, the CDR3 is TGTGCCAGTAGTATAGACCCAGGGATGAGTTCACCCCTCCACTTT. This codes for CASSIDPGMSSPLHF.

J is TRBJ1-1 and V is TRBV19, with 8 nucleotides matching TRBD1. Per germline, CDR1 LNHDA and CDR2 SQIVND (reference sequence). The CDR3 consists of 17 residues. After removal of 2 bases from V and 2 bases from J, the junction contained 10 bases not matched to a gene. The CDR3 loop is CASSISPGDRRNTEAFF. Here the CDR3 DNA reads TGTGCCAGTAGTATATCCCCGGGGGACAGGAGAAACACTGAAGCTTTCTTT.

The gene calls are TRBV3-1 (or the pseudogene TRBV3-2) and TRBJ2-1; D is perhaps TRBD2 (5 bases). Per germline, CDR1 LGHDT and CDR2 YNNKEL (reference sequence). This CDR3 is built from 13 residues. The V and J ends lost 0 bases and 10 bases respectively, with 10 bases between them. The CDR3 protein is CASSQDLTGEQFF. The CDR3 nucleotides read TGTGCCAGCAGCCAAGACCTTACGGGGGAGCAGTTCTTC.

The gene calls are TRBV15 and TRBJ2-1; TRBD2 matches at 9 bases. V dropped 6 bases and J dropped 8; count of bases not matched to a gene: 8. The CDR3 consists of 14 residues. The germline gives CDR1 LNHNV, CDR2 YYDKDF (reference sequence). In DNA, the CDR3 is TGTGCCACCAGAGATAGCGGGGGCTCAGATGAGCAGTTCTTC. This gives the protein CATRDSGGSDEQFF. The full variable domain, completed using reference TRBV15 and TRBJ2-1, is DAMVIQNPRYQVTQFGKPVTLSCSQTLNHNVMYWYQQKSSQAPKLLFHYYDKDFNNEADTPDNFQSRRPNTSFCFLDIRSPGLGDTAMYLCATRDSGGSDEQFFGPGTRLTVL.

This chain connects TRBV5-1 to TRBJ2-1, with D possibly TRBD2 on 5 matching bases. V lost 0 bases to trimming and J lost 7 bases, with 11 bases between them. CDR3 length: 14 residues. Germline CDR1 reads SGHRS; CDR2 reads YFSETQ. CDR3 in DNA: TGCGCCAGCAGCTTGGACCTTCGGGGTAATGAGCAGTTCTTC. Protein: CASSLDLRGNEQFF.

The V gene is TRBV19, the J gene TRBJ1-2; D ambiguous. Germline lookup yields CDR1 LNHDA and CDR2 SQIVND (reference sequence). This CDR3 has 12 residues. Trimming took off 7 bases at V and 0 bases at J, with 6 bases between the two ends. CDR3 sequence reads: CASTGSNYGYTF. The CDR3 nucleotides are TGTGCCAGTACAGGCTCTAACTATGGCTACACCTTC.

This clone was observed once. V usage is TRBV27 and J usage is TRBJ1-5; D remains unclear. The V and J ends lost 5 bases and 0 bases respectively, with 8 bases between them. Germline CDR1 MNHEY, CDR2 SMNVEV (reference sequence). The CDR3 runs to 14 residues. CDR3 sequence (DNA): TGTGCCAGCAGTAGTCGGGTTAGCAATCAGCCCCAGCATTTT. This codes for CASSSRVSNQPQHF.

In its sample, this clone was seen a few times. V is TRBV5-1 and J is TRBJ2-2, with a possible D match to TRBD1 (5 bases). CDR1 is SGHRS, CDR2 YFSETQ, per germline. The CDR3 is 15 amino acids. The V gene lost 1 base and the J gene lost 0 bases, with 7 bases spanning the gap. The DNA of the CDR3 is TGCGCCAGCAGCTTGTCGACAGCGAACACCGGGGAGCTGTTTTTT. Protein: CASSLSTANTGELFF.

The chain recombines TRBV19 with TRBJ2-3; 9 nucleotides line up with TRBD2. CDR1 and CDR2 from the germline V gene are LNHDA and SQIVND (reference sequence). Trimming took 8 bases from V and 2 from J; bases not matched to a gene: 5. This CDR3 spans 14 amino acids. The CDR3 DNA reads TGTGCCAGTGGGGCGGGGGGGCCCACAGATACGCAGTATTTT. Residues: CASGAGGPTDTQYF.

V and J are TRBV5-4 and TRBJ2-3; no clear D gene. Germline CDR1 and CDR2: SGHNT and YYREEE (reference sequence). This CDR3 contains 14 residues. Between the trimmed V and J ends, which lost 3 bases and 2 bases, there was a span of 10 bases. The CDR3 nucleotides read TGTGCCAGCAGCTCCCGGGTTGACACAGATACGCAGTATTTT. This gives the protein CASSSRVDTDTQYF.

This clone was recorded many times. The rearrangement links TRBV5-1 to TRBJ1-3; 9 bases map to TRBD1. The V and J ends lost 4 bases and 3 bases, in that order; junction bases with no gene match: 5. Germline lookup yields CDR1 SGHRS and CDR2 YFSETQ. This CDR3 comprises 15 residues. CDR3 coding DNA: TGCGCCAGCAGCCTTGACAGGGGGGTTGGAAACACCATATATTTT. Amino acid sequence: CASSLDRGVGNTIYF.